The sequence of this TCR beta chain was determined in a study of T cells in Graves' hyperthyroidism and ophthalmopathy. Study conclusions and caveats: In the blood, most expanded thyroid clonotypes above 0.001 appeared as well.

In regard to this clonotype: The antigen remains unidentified.

Researchers barred patients who had uncontrolled infection, other autoimmune disease, pregnancy or lactation. Cells are PBMCs isolated from approximately 9.2 ml of fresh blood. What was amplified from RNA transcripts were TCR beta CDR3 regions. During a first-round RT-PCR of the TCR CDR3, the HTBI primer set was used. TCRdb reprocessed the multiplex PCR reads with MiXCR, giving one entry per CDR3 protein. The repertoire holds roughly 130,000 distinct CDR3 sequences, with roughly a fifth as singletons. CDR1 is SGDLS, CDR2 YYNGEE, per germline. The CDR3 loop spans 15 amino acids. Trimming cost V 0 bases and J 6 bases, with 13 bases left between them.

The chain carries TRBV9 and TRBJ2-1; weak D call: TRBD2 (6 bases). This TCR came from a woman in her 50s with Graves' hyperthyroidism that later progressed to Graves' ophthalmopathy. The specimen sequenced was blood. CDR3 protein: CASSVAGTGGNEQFF. The CDR3 DNA reads TGTGCCAGCAGCGTAGCCGGGACTGGGGGCAATGAGCAGTTCTTC.